This T cell receptor beta chain was sequenced in a study of blood T cell repertoires in COVID-19. Per the authors' pipeline: The assay estimated nucleated cells by amplifying reference gene primers. Sequenced by immunoSEQ multiplex PCR; TCRdb stores in-frame clones only, minus some. Clone size and V and J calls were adopted from that table, with D and trimming inferred from the DNA. Among about 320,000 clones listed, approximately 90% were seen once. The V end lost 1 base, the J end lost 2 bases, and 9 bases lay between the germline ends. The CDR3 consists of 14 residues. The germline V gene encodes CDR1 SGDLS and CDR2 YYNGEE.

The receptor was derived from a woman in her thirties who had been exposed to COVID-19. The J gene is TRBJ2-5, the V gene TRBV9; D is undetermined. The sample comprised PBMCs or T cells enriched from blood (not recorded which). In DNA, the CDR3 is TGTGCCAGCAGCGTATCTGTGGCACAAGAGACCCAGTACTTC. Amino acid sequence: CASSVSVAQETQYF.